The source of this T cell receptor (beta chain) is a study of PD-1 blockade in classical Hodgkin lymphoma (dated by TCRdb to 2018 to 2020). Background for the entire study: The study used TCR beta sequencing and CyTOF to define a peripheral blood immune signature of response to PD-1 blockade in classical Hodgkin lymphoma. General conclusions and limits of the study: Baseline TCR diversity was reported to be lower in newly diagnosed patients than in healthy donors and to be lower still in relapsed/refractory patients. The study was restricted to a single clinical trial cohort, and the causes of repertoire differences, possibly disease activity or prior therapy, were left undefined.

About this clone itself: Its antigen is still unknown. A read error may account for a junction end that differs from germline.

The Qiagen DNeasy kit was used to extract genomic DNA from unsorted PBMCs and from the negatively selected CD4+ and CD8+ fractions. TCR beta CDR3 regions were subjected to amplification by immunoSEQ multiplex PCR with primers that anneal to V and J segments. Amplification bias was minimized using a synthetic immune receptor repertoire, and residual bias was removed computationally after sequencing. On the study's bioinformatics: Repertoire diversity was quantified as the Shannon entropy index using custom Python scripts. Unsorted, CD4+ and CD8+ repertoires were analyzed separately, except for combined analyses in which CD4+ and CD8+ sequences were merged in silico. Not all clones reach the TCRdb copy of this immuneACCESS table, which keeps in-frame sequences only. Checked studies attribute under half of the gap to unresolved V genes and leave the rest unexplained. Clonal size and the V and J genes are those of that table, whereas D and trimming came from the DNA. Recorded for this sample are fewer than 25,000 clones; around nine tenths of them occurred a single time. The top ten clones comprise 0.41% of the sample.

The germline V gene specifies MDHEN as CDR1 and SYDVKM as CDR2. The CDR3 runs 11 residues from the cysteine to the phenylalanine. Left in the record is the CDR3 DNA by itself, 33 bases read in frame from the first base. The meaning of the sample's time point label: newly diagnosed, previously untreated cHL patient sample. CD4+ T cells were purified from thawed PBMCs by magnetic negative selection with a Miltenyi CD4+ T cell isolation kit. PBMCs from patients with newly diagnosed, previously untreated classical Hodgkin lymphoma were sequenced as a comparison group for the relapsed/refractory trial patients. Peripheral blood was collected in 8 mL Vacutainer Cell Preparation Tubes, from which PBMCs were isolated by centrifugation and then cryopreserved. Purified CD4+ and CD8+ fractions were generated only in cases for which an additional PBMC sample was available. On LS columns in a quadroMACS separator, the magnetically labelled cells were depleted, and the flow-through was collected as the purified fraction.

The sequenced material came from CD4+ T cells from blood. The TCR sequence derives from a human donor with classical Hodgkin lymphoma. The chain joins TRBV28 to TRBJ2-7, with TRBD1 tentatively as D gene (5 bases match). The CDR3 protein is CASRIAGPWHF. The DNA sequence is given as TGTGCCAGCAGGATAGCAGGGCCATGGCACTTC.